This T cell receptor (beta chain) originates from a study of cytomegalovirus exposure and HLA in healthy donors. Donors sampled were nominally healthy, though unrecorded immune exposures were likely. Points on this clone: What it binds is not known.

The CDR3 is 14 amino acids. Germline assignment: CDR1 SGHRS and CDR2 YFSETQ. Researchers ran the PCR with 60 Vbeta and 13 Jbeta primers. Method: immunoSEQ multiplex PCR; TCRdb's copy keeps in-frame clones and lacks some. The sample includes roughly 100,000 clones, 65% to 85% of them seen just once. Whole-study results and caveats: Presence/absence analysis assumed near-uniform sequencing depth across donors. A prior analysis recorded that most TCR beta V segments were productive about 87% or about 30% of the time. Later analysis associated a missense DCLRE1C variant with TCR beta V- and J-gene trimming.

The receptor's source is a male donor in good health and CMV-seronegative. Sequencing was performed on PBMCs. The V gene is TRBV5-1, the J gene TRBJ2-5; 11 nucleotides line up with TRBD1. The closer fit of TRBJ2-7 to the DNA end suggests the J call may be wrong. Here the CDR3 DNA reads TGCGCCAGCAGCTGGGAGGGACAGGGGGACGAGCAGTACTTC. Residues: CASSWEGQGDEQYF.